This T cell receptor beta chain emerged from a study of T cells in Graves' hyperthyroidism and ophthalmopathy. The study's findings and limits: Expanded thyroid clonotypes (above 0.001) were mostly also found in blood. The authors' 13 V-J model separated ophthalmopathy from stable hyperthyroidism.

Patients affected by ophthalmopathy presented a Clinical Activity Score of at least 3, a NOSPECS grade of at least 4, and disease duration below 3 months. Criteria for exclusion of patients were uncontrolled infection, other autoimmune disease, pregnancy or lactation. Details on this clonotype: Its antigen remains unknown. A single base separates this from a much larger clone, so it may be a read error.

TCR beta CDR3 regions were amplified from RNA. The HTBI set primed first-round TCR CDR3 RT-PCR. TCRdb independently ran MiXCR on the multiplex PCR reads; one entry per CDR3 protein. The data contain 350,000 or so distinct CDR3 sequences, roughly 18% of them singletons. Germline CDR1 LNHDA, CDR2 SQIVND (reference sequence). The CDR3 runs to 16 residues. This chain connects TRBV19 to TRBJ1-1; D gene uncertain. The sequenced sample was blood. The clonotype was recovered from a woman in her forties with Graves' ophthalmopathy. The CDR3 DNA reads TGTGCCAGTAGTATACCCCTGCTCGATCAAAGGACTGGAGCTTTCTTT. It is translated as CASSIPLLDQRTGAFF.